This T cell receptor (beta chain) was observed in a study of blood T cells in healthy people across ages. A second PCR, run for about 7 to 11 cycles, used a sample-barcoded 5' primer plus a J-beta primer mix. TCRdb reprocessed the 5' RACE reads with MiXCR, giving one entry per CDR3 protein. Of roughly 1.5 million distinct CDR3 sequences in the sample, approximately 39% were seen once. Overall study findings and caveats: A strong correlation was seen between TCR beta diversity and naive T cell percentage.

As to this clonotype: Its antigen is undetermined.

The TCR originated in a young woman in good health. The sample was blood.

The chain's CDR3 is CASSLGSFGETQYF. In nucleotides, the CDR3 is TGTGCCAGCAGCTTAGGTTCGTTCGGAGAGACCCAGTACTTC. This chain links TRBV7-9 with TRBJ2-5, with no clear D. There are 14 residues in the CDR3. Germline CDR1 reads SEHNR; CDR2 reads FQNEAQ (reference sequence). Trimming removed 1 base at V and 4 bases at J, with 10 bases between.